Below, one T cell receptor (beta chain) is given with its context. These data are taken from a study of cytomegalovirus exposure and HLA in healthy donors. The CDR3 has 16 residues. Looked up from germline, CDR1 is SGHVS and CDR2 is FQNEAQ. Trimming pared 3 bases from V and 0 bases from J, leaving 12 bases between. 60 Vbeta and 13 Jbeta primers were used in PCR. Sequenced by immunoSEQ multiplex PCR; TCRdb stores in-frame clones only, minus some. The top ten clones hold 5.9% of a sample with fewer than 85,000 clones, about 78% of them seen once. J is TRBJ2-1 and V is TRBV7-8, with a possible D match to TRBD1 (6 bases). Sequences were obtained from PBMCs. The TCR comes from a man between 18 and 29 years old in good health and CMV-seropositive. CDR3 residues: CASSFNRVSSYNEQFF. The CDR3 DNA sequence: TGTGCCAGCAGCTTTAACAGGGTTAGCTCCTACAATGAGCAGTTCTTC.